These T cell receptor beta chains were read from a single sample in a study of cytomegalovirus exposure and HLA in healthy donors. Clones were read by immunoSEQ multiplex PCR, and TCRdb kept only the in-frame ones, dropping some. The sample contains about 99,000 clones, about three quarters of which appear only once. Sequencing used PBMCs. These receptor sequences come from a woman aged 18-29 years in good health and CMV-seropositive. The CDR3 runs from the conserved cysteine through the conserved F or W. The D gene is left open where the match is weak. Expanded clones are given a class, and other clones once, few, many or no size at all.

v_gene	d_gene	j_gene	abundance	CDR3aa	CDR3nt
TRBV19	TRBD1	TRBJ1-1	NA	CASAPQGSGEAFF	TGTGCCAGTGCTCCACAGGGGAGCGGTGAAGCTTTCTTT
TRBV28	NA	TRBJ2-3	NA	CASSFSPGVLSTDTQYF	TGTGCCAGCAGTTTCTCCCCCGGTGTTCTGAGCACAGATACGCAGTATTTT
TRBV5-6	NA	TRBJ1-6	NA	CASSWGRGNSPLHF	TGTGCCAGCAGCTGGGGTAGGGGTAATTCACCCCTCCACTTT
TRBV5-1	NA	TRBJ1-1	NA	CASSWQGLTEAFF	TGCGCCAGCAGCTGGCAGGGGTTGACTGAAGCTTTCTTT
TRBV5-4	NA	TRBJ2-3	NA	CASSLGGSTSTDTQYF	TGTGCCAGCAGCTTGGGAGGGAGTACTAGCACAGATACGCAGTATTTT
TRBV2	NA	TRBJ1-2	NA	CASNSGDGIYGYTF	TGTGCCAGCAATTCGGGTGACGGGATCTATGGCTACACCTTC
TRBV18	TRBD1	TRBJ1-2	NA	CASSPASGQGNYGYTF	TGTGCCAGCTCACCGGCTTCGGGACAGGGGAACTATGGCTACACCTTC
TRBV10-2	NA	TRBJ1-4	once	CASSEVQGSLFF	TGCGCCAGCAGTGAGGTTCAGGGTTCACTGTTTTTT
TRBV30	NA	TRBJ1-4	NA	CAWSGGTIFPNEKLFF	TGTGCCTGGAGTGGAGGGACTATCTTCCCGAATGAAAAACTGTTTTTT
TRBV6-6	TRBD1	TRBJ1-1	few	CASSPTGEGNTEAFF	TGTGCCAGCAGTCCAACAGGGGAAGGGAACACTGAAGCTTTCTTT
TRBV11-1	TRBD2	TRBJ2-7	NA	CASSPTSVLSYEQYF	TGTGCCAGCAGCCCCACTAGCGTCCTCTCCTACGAGCAGTACTTC
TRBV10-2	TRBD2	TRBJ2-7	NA	CASRLAESSYEQYF	TGCGCCAGCAGACTAGCGGAAAGCTCCTACGAGCAGTACTTC
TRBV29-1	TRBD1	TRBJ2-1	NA	CSGAQGVDEQFF	TGCAGCGGAGCACAGGGGGTGGATGAGCAGTTCTTC
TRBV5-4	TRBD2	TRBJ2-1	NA	CASSFQRSSGNLNEQFF	TGTGCCAGCAGCTTTCAGAGGTCTAGCGGGAATCTGAATGAGCAGTTCTTC
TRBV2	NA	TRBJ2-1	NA	CASQIFGGQMYNEQFF	TGTGCCAGCCAAATATTCGGGGGACAGATGTACAATGAGCAGTTCTTC
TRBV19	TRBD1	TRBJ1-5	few	CASLDVGTANQPQHF	TGTGCCTCCTTGGACGTCGGGACAGCTAATCAGCCCCAGCATTTT
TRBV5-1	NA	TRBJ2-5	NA	CASSDSGAGDQYF	TGCGCCAGCAGCGATTCGGGAGCCGGGGACCAGTACTTC
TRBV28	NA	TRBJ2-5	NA	CASSGGQNQETQYF	TGTGCCAGCAGTGGCGGACAAAACCAAGAGACCCAGTACTTC
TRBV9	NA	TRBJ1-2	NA	CASSVGTINYGYTF	TGTGCCAGCAGCGTAGGCACAATCAACTATGGCTACACCTTC
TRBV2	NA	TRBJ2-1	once	CASSELAAYNEQFF	TGTGCCAGCAGTGAACTGGCGGCCTACAATGAGCAGTTCTTC
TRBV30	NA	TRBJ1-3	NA	CACGLPWNTIYF	TGTGCCTGCGGACTGCCTTGGAACACCATATATTTT
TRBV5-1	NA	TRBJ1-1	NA	CASSLGWGPLNTEAFF	TGCGCCAGCAGCTTGGGTTGGGGGCCCCTTAACACTGAAGCTTTCTTT
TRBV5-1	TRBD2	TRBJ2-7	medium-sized	CASSSGWGGSSYEQYF	TGCGCCAGCAGCTCCGGGTGGGGCGGGAGCTCCTACGAGCAGTACTTC
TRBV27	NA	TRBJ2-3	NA	CASSFRDTQYF	TGTGCCAGCAGTTTTAGAGATACGCAGTATTTT
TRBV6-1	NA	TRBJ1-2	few	CASSEAGLGYTF	TGTGCCAGCAGTGAGGCCGGGTTAGGCTACACCTTC
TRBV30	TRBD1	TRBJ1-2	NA	CAWSVGTGGPYGYTF	TGTGCCTGGAGTGTAGGGACAGGGGGCCCCTATGGCTACACCTTC
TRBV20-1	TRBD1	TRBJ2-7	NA	CSADRGDEQYF	TGCAGTGCAGACAGGGGTGACGAGCAGTACTTC
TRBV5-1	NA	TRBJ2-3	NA	CASSRGRGVNTDTQYF	TGCGCCAGCAGCCGCGGCAGGGGCGTCAACACAGATACGCAGTATTTT